Following are 17 T cell receptor beta chains from one sample sequenced in a study of cytomegalovirus exposure and HLA in healthy donors. PCR was performed using 60 Vbeta and 13 Jbeta primers. Data came from immunoSEQ multiplex PCR; TCRdb stores just in-frame clones and leaves some out. Here the sample spans around 110,000 clones, over 60% being singletons. The sequencing sample was made of PBMCs. All receptors derive from a man between 25 and 39 years old in good health and CMV-seropositive.

The V call is TRBV14, the J call TRBJ2-5; TRBD1 matches at 9 bases. Germline CDR1 is SGHDN and CDR2 is FVKESK. There are 14 residues in the CDR3. V was clipped by 4 bases and J by 11 bases; unmatched bases: 11. The DNA for the CDR3 is TGTGCCAGCAGCCCCCGGACAGGGGTTAGGGAGCAGTACTTC. Encoded protein: CASSPRTGVREQYF.

As for this clone: The junction does not match germline at one end; this may be a read error. This chain connects TRBV28 to TRBJ1-2; D is unresolved. Germline CDR1 is MDHEN and CDR2 is SYDVKM. The CDR3 runs to 14 residues. The CDR3 protein is CTSSLYGLLYGYTF. DNA for the CDR3: TGTACCAGCAGTTTATACGGACTCCTCTATGGCTACACCTTC.

The chain joins TRBV5-6 to TRBJ2-5, with D perhaps TRBD2 (5 bases). Per germline, CDR1 SGHDT and CDR2 YYEEEE. This CDR3 contains 15 residues. V lost 4 bases and J 4 bases, leaving 17 bases between the germline ends. The CDR3 coding sequence is TGTGCCAGCAGCCCGGGGTCGGCCCAGCGAGAGACCCAGTACTTC. Amino acid sequence: CASSPGSAQRETQYF.

This chain links TRBV19 with TRBJ1-3; TRBD1 matches 7 bases. The CDR3 is 17 amino acids. Germline CDR1 is LNHDA and CDR2 is SQIVND (reference sequence). V dropped 6 bases and J dropped 1; count of bases not matched to a gene: 12. CDR3 sequence: CASRIQGQRVSGNTIYF. The CDR3, as DNA: TGTGCCAGTAGGATACAGGGACAGAGGGTTTCTGGAAACACCATATATTTT.

The chain employs TRBV28 and TRBJ2-2, with 10 nucleotides matching TRBD1. Losses at the gene ends were 7 bases for V and 1 base for J; bases not matched to a gene: 6. Germline values: CDR1 MDHEN, CDR2 SYDVKM. There are 16 residues in the CDR3. Written as DNA, the CDR3 is TGTGCCAGCAAGGAGGGGGACAGGGGGAACACCGGGGAGCTGTTTTTT. Protein product: CASKEGDRGNTGELFF.

V is TRBV5-4 and J is TRBJ1-2; TRBD1 matches 7 bases. The V gene's germline CDR1 is SGHNT and CDR2 YYREEE (reference sequence). The CDR3 runs to 14 residues. V lost 1 base, J lost 5 bases, and 5 bases stayed unmatched. CDR3 region: CASSLPGTDYGYTF. The CDR3, as DNA: TGTGCCAGCAGCTTGCCCGGGACAGATTATGGCTACACCTTC. Together with reference TRBV5-4 and TRBJ1-2, the CDR3 gives the full variable domain: ETGVTQSPTHLIKTRGQQVTLRCSSQSGHNTVSWYQQALGQGPQFIFQYYREEENGRGNFPPRFSGLQFPNYSSELNVNALELDDSALYLCASSLPGTDYGYTFGSGTRLTVV.

This clone appeared once. The chain employs TRBV28 and TRBJ1-2; 7 positions agree with TRBD1. V shed 6 bases and J 4 bases; nucleotides not matched to a gene: 8. The CDR3 contains 14 residues. In germline, CDR1 is MDHEN, CDR2 SYDVKM. The CDR3 DNA reads as TGTGCCAGCAGAGAACCCGGGACAGCCTATGGCTACACCTTC. Translation: CASREPGTAYGYTF.

The chain uses TRBV19 and TRBJ2-5; a weak D match, TRBD2 (7 bases). Germline CDR1 and CDR2: LNHDA and SQIVND (reference sequence). Deletions cut 5 bases from V and 5 bases from J, with 18 bases between. This CDR3 comprises 15 residues. In nucleotides, the CDR3 is TGTGCCAGTAGTCCAAGGGACAACGGGGGGGAGACCCAGTACTTC. It encodes CASSPRDNGGETQYF.

This clone was counted a few times. The rearrangement links TRBV2 to TRBJ1-2; D unresolved. The CDR3 totals 15 residues. Trimming cost V 8 bases and J 4 bases, with 20 bases left between them. CDR1 is SNHLY and CDR2 is FYNNEI in the germline V gene. The CDR3 nucleotides are TGTGCCAGCGAGCCCGCAGTTGGGGAGCTCTATGGCTACACCTTC. It specifies CASEPAVGELYGYTF.

V usage is TRBV4-1 and J usage is TRBJ1-1; D unclear. Germline loops: CDR1 MGHRA, CDR2 YSYEKL. Trimming removed 2 bases at V and 0 bases at J, with 10 bases between. CDR3 length: 15 amino acids. CDR3 protein: CASSQRSGLNTEAFF. DNA for the CDR3: TGCGCCAGCAGCCAAAGGTCTGGGCTGAACACTGAAGCTTTCTTT.

The rearrangement joins TRBV7-2 to TRBJ1-1; unclear D gene. This CDR3 comprises 13 residues. Per germline, CDR1 SGHTA and CDR2 FQGNSA. V was cut by 3 bases and J by 1 base, with 6 bases left in between. The CDR3 region is CASSFSGNTEAFF. The CDR3 DNA reads as TGTGCCAGCAGCTTTTCAGGGAACACTGAAGCTTTCTTT.

This clone was recorded a few times. This chain joins TRBV4-1 and TRBJ1-1; D remains ambiguous. CDR1 is MGHRA and CDR2 is YSYEKL in the germline V gene. This CDR3 spans 14 amino acids. V was cut by 2 bases and J by 10 bases, with 17 bases left in between. CDR3 region: CASSQRGGIDGAFF. The DNA of the CDR3 is TGCGCCAGCAGCCAACGAGGAGGGATCGACGGAGCTTTCTTT.

The chain combines TRBV7-8 with TRBJ2-1, with TRBD2 matching 9 bases. Unmatched junction bases numbered 2, after V lost 2 bases and J lost 9 bases. Germline V gives CDR1 SGHVS, CDR2 FQNEAQ. This CDR3 has 13 residues. The CDR3 nucleotides read TGTGCCAGCAGCTTACTAGCGGGGTGTGAGCAGTTCTTC. This encodes CASSLLAGCEQFF.

The chain uses TRBV6-5 and TRBJ1-2; the D gene is possibly TRBD1 (6 bases). The V end lost 0 bases, the J end lost 0 bases, and 8 bases lay between the germline ends. CDR1 is MNHEY and CDR2 is SVGAGI in the germline V gene. CDR3 size: 15 residues. DNA of the CDR3: TGTGCCAGCAGTTACTCCCGGACAGCTAACTATGGCTACACCTTC. This translates into CASSYSRTANYGYTF.

V usage is TRBV4-3 and J usage is TRBJ1-5; the D gene is possibly TRBD1 (5 bases). Germline CDR1 and CDR2: LGHNA and YSLEER. Trimming took off 0 bases at V and 8 bases at J, with 17 bases between the two ends. The CDR3 is made up of 16 amino acids. The CDR3 is CASSQDYRQREEPQHF. The CDR3 DNA is TGCGCCAGCAGCCAAGATTACAGGCAGCGAGAGGAGCCCCAGCATTTT.

This clone was seen only a few times. The chain couples TRBV5-4 to TRBJ1-4, with D maybe TRBD1 (6 bases). The CDR3 covers 13 residues. Trimming shortened V by 7 bases and J by 3 bases, and 10 bases separated the two germline ends. Germline V gene lookup returns CDR1 SGHNT and CDR2 YYREEE (reference sequence). CDR3 protein: CASADRANEKLFF. The CDR3 DNA reads as TGTGCCAGCGCGGACAGAGCTAATGAAAAACTGTTTTTT.

The CDR3 region is CASRAGGSNEKLFF. As DNA, the CDR3 is TGTGCCAGCAGGGCAGGGGGCTCTAATGAAAAACTGTTTTTT. The J gene is TRBJ1-4, the V gene TRBV2; 8 bases are shared with TRBD1. The germline CDR1 and CDR2 sequences are SNHLY and FYNNEI. The V gene end was trimmed by 6 bases and the J gene end by 3 bases; junction bases not matched to a gene: 3. The CDR3 covers 14 residues.